Each of the 25 T cell receptor beta chains below was sequenced from the same sample in a study of shared clonotypes between healthy human individuals. Sequenced by immunoSEQ multiplex PCR; TCRdb stores in-frame clones only, minus some. The sample lists about 1.5 million clones; about 96% were seen once. The sequencing sample was made of naive CD4+ T cells sorted from blood. The subset was: CD45RA+ positively selected. The receptors shown here come from a man aged 25-45 years in good health.

This clone has just one count. The CDR3 sequence is CAWSGDSEETQYF. CDR3 bases: TGTGCCTGGAGCGGAGATAGTGAAGAGACCCAGTACTTC. The V gene is TRBV30, the J gene TRBJ2-5; no clear D. Trimming removed 3 bases from V and 3 bases from J, with 11 bases in between. This CDR3 contains 13 residues. Germline assignment: CDR1 GTSNPN and CDR2 SVGIG (reference sequence). The variable domain in full, with the rest retrieved from reference TRBV30 and TRBJ2-5, is SQTIHQWPATLVQPVGSPLSLECTVEGTSNPNLYWYRQAAGRGLQLLFYSVGIGQISSEVPQNLSASRPQDRQFILSSKKLLLSDSGFYLCAWSGDSEETQYFGPGTRLLVL.

With regard to this clone: Other DNA sequences in the sample encode the same CDR3. The chain carries TRBV11-3 and TRBJ2-2; D might be TRBD1 or TRBD2, each matching 5 bases. With 1 base removed from V and 6 bases from J, the gap between germline ends came to 9 bases. CDR3 length equals 14 residues. Germline-derived CDR1 and CDR2 are SGHNT and YENEEA. The CDR3 bases are TGTGCCAGCAGCTTAGGCCAGGGAGCCGGGGAGCTGTTTTTT. This gives the protein CASSLGQGAGELFF. Full variable domain (rest looked up from reference TRBV11-3 and TRBJ2-2): EAGVVQSPRYKIIEKKQPVAFWCNPISGHNTLYWYLQNLGQGPELLIRYENEEAVDDSQLPKDRFSAERLKGVDSTLKIQPAELGDSAVYLCASSLGQGAGELFFGEGSRLTVL.

V usage is TRBV5-1 and J usage is TRBJ2-3; 7 bases agree with TRBD1. V was clipped by 2 bases and J by 2 bases; unmatched bases: 2. Germline V gives CDR1 SGHRS, CDR2 YFSETQ. The CDR3 length is 14 residues. CDR3 coding DNA: TGCGCCAGCAGCTTTGGGACAGACACAGATACGCAGTATTTT. Translating it yields CASSFGTDTDTQYF. The whole variable domain, filled in from reference TRBV5-1 and TRBJ2-3, reads KAGVTQTPRYLIKTRGQQVTLSCSPISGHRSVSWYQQTPGQGLQFLFEYFSETQRNKGNFPGRFSGRQFSNSRSEMNVSTLELGDSALYLCASSFGTDTDTQYFGPGTRLTVL.

The J gene is TRBJ2-2, the V gene TRBV27; TRBD2 agrees at 8 bases. J gave up 4 bases and V 3 bases, and 13 bases lay outside the gene matches. Germline V lookup: CDR1 MNHEY, CDR2 SMNVEV (reference sequence). This CDR3 spans 18 amino acids. CDR3 sequence: CASSFDLRSGRLTGELFF. The CDR3 region has the DNA TGTGCCAGCAGTTTTGATTTGCGGAGCGGGAGACTCACCGGGGAGCTGTTTTTT.

V gene TRBV10-2 combines with J gene TRBJ2-1; maybe TRBD2 (5 bases). CDR3 length equals 15 residues. CDR1 WSHSY and CDR2 SAAADI come from the germline V gene. V lost 3 bases and J lost 5, with 14 bases in between. The CDR3: CASSEILGRNNEQFF. CDR3 DNA: TGCGCCAGCAGTGAAATACTAGGCAGGAACAATGAGCAGTTCTTC.

This sequence joins TRBV9 and TRBJ2-1; no clear D. The CDR3 sequence is 15 residues long. Germline V gene data show CDR1 as SGDLS and CDR2 as YYNGEE. Trimming shortened V by 0 bases and J by 2 bases, and 9 bases separated the two germline ends. CDR3 sequence reads: CASSVGRFPYNEQFF. The CDR3 DNA reads TGTGCCAGCAGCGTAGGAAGGTTTCCCTACAATGAGCAGTTCTTC.

The CDR3 protein is CASSLIQGRYTEAFF. CDR3 bases: TGTGCCAGCAGCTTGATTCAGGGGAGGTACACTGAAGCTTTCTTT. This chain joins TRBV5-6 and TRBJ1-1, with D maybe TRBD1 (6 bases). The germline gives CDR1 SGHDT, CDR2 YYEEEE. The ends were cut back, 1 base at V and 3 bases at J, with 13 bases in the middle. The CDR3 spans 15 residues.

The count of this clone is one. The chain joins TRBV6-6 to TRBJ2-7; perhaps D is TRBD1 or TRBD2 (5 bases each). Trimming shortened V by 10 bases and J by 6 bases, and 22 bases separated the two germline ends. The CDR3 runs 14 residues. The germline CDR1 and CDR2 sequences are MNHNY and SVGAGI (reference sequence). The CDR3 region has the DNA TGTGCCACCACGCCCGGGACCTCGAGCCCCGAGCAGTACTTC. Its protein is CATTPGTSSPEQYF.

A remark on this clone: This CDR3 is also generated by other DNA sequences in the sample. The chain carries TRBV28 and TRBJ1-2; the D is unclear. The V end lost 2 bases, the J end lost 2 bases, and 6 bases lay between the germline ends. There are 13 residues in the CDR3. Looked up from germline, CDR1 is MDHEN and CDR2 is SYDVKM. The CDR3 bases are TGTGCCAGCAGTTTACCGGGGAACTATGGCTACACCTTC. Its translation is CASSLPGNYGYTF.

The sample holds one count of this clone. The CDR3 coding sequence is TGTGCCAGCAGCGTGGGGCCGGGACTAACCTACGAGCAGTACTTC. Amino acid sequence: CASSVGPGLTYEQYF. The V gene is TRBV7-6, the J gene TRBJ2-7, with 7 nucleotides matching TRBD2. The germline V gene encodes CDR1 SGHVS and CDR2 FNYEAQ. V lost 5 bases to trimming and J lost 2 bases; unmatched junction nucleotides: 9. The CDR3 length is 15 residues.

The chain joins TRBV9 to TRBJ1-1; 9 nucleotides agree with TRBD1. This CDR3 is 14 amino acids long. V lost 4 bases to trimming and J lost 4 bases; unmatched junction nucleotides: 5. Germline V CDR1 and CDR2: SGDLS, YYNGEE. CDR3 protein: CASSHRGLSTEAFF. In DNA, the CDR3 is TGTGCCAGCAGCCACAGGGGGCTGAGCACTGAAGCTTTCTTT.

The genes are TRBV29-1 and TRBJ2-3; 14 nucleotides match TRBD2. The CDR3 is 15 residues long. Germline CDR1 is SQVTM and CDR2 is ANQGSEA. V trimming: 8 bases; J trimming: 5 bases; junction bases outside the gene matches: 9. The CDR3 sequence: CSTQGLAGAIDTQYF. CDR3 coding DNA: TGCAGCACCCAGGGACTAGCGGGAGCTATAGATACGCAGTATTTT.

The chain joins TRBV27 to TRBJ2-3, with 12 bases lining up with TRBD2. The CDR3 is made up of 15 amino acids. V dropped 4 bases and J dropped 8; count of bases not matched to a gene: 7. The germline gives CDR1 MNHEY, CDR2 SMNVEV (reference sequence). The CDR3 sequence: CASSWTSGVSSTQYF. CDR3 DNA: TGTGCCAGCAGTTGGACTAGCGGGGTTTCGAGTACGCAGTATTTT.

This clone was seen only once. The rearrangement joins TRBV11-2 to TRBJ2-1, with 13 bases identical to TRBD2. The germline V gene encodes CDR1 SGHAT and CDR2 FQNNGV. This CDR3 contains 14 residues. Trimming took 4 bases from V and 10 from J; bases not matched to a gene: 4. The CDR3 here is CASSSRGLAGEQFF. CDR3 DNA sequence: TGTGCCAGCAGCTCCAGGGGACTAGCGGGGGAGCAGTTCTTC.

J is TRBJ2-3 and V is TRBV5-1; tentatively, D is TRBD2 (6 bases). Trimming took off 5 bases at V and 2 bases at J, with 12 bases between the two ends. CDR1 and CDR2 from the germline V gene are SGHRS and YFSETQ. CDR3 length: 14 amino acids. The CDR3 DNA reads as TGCGCCAGCAGTGTGATGGGACTCACAGATACGCAGTATTTT. Amino acid sequence: CASSVMGLTDTQYF.

This chain connects TRBV18 to TRBJ1-6, with D perhaps matching TRBD1 (5 bases). The CDR3 is made up of 19 amino acids. V lost 2 bases and J 9 bases, leaving 26 bases between the germline ends. CDR1 and CDR2 (germline): KGHSH, LQKENI. Here the CDR3 reads CASSPYATDPKPGGSPLHF. In nucleotides, the CDR3 is TGTGCCAGCTCACCATACGCCACCGACCCCAAGCCTGGGGGTTCACCCCTCCACTTT.

Turning to this clone: The sample contains more than one DNA sequence encoding this CDR3. The chain has TRBV5-1 and TRBJ2-2, with a possible D match to TRBD2 (6 bases). CDR3 length equals 15 residues. The V and J ends lost 3 bases and 3 bases respectively, with 12 bases between them. CDR1 is SGHRS, CDR2 YFSETQ, per germline. This chain's CDR3 is CASSWGLGDTGELFF. The DNA of the CDR3 is TGCGCCAGCAGCTGGGGACTGGGAGACACCGGGGAGCTGTTTTTT. Supplemented by reference TRBV5-1 and TRBJ2-2, the full variable domain reads KAGVTQTPRYLIKTRGQQVTLSCSPISGHRSVSWYQQTPGQGLQFLFEYFSETQRNKGNFPGRFSGRQFSNSRSEMNVSTLELGDSALYLCASSWGLGDTGELFFGEGSRLTVL.

This chain links TRBV2 with TRBJ2-2, with D perhaps TRBD1 (5 bases). CDR1 and CDR2 (germline): SNHLY, FYNNEI. This CDR3 is built from 14 residues. V lost 7 bases and J lost 6, with 15 bases in between. The CDR3 region is CASTRESNAGELFF. Here the CDR3 DNA reads TGTGCCAGCACCAGGGAATCGAATGCCGGGGAGCTGTTTTTT. The full variable domain, with the rest looked up from reference TRBV2 and TRBJ2-2, is EPEVTQTPSHQVTQMGQEVILRCVPISNHLYFYWYRQILGQKVEFLVSFYNNEISEKSEIFDDQFSVERPDGSNFTLKIRSTKLEDSAMYFCASTRESNAGELFFGEGSRLTVL.

The rearrangement links TRBV5-8 to TRBJ2-3; D not resolved. The CDR3 runs 14 residues. The V gene's germline CDR1 is SGHTS and CDR2 YDEGEE. V lost 0 bases and J 6 bases, leaving 11 bases between the germline ends. The CDR3 is CASSLVRVGDTQYF. The CDR3 DNA reads as TGTGCCAGCAGCTTGGTTAGGGTTGGGGATACGCAGTATTTT.

To note about this clone: The sample has other DNA sequences that encode this CDR3 too. This sequence joins TRBV28 and TRBJ2-1; D is possibly TRBD2 (5 bases). The V gene's germline CDR1 is MDHEN and CDR2 SYDVKM. The V gene lost 4 bases and the J gene lost 0 bases, with 10 bases spanning the gap. The CDR3 spans 15 residues. The CDR3 coding sequence is TGTGCCAGCAGTTCTAGTGGGAGCTCCTACAATGAGCAGTTCTTC. It encodes CASSSSGSSYNEQFF.

The CDR3 nucleotides are TGTGCCAGCGGCCGGACAGGGGGCACGGACAATGAGCAGTTCTTC. This encodes CASGRTGGTDNEQFF. The rearrangement uses TRBV6-5 and TRBJ2-1; 11 nucleotides align to TRBD1. CDR1 MNHEY and CDR2 SVGAGI come from the germline V gene. CDR3 length: 15 amino acids. V lost 8 bases to trimming and J lost 5 bases; unmatched junction nucleotides: 8.

This rearrangement joins TRBV28 to TRBJ1-3; 7 bases map to TRBD1. The CDR3 consists of 16 residues. V trimming: 2 bases; J trimming: 0 bases; junction bases outside the gene matches: 4. Germline CDR1 is MDHEN and CDR2 is SYDVKM. DNA for the CDR3: TGTGCCAGCAGTTTAGGACAGGCAACCTCTGGAAACACCATATATTTT. It is translated as CASSLGQATSGNTIYF.

Comments on this clone: This sample also contains other DNA sequences that code for the same CDR3. The V call is TRBV18, the J call TRBJ1-5, with D unresolved. Per germline, CDR1 KGHSH and CDR2 LQKENI. CDR3 length equals 14 residues. With 0 bases removed from V and 0 bases from J, the gap between germline ends came to 3 bases. This CDR3 reads CASSPPDSNQPQHF. The CDR3 coding sequence is TGTGCCAGCTCACCACCGGATAGCAATCAGCCCCAGCATTTT. Looking up the rest from reference TRBV18 and TRBJ1-5 gives the full variable domain: NAGVMQNPRHLVRRRGQEARLRCSPMKGHSHVYWYRQLPEEGLKFMVYLQKENIIDESGMPKERFSAEFPKEGPSILRIQQVVRGDSAAYFCASSPPDSNQPQHFGDGTRLSIL.

This chain connects TRBV5-1 to TRBJ2-3; D is uncertain. This CDR3 contains 15 residues. V was trimmed by 3 bases and J by 1 base, leaving 12 bases between them. Germline-derived CDR1 and CDR2 are SGHRS and YFSETQ. DNA for the CDR3: TGCGCCAGCAGCTCTCAGTGGTCAGGCACAGATACGCAGTATTTT. Translation: CASSSQWSGTDTQYF.

The CDR3 sequence: CASSLTDRGSGTFKYF. The CDR3 coding sequence is TGTGCCAGCAGCTTAACCGACAGGGGTAGCGGTACTTTCAAGTACTTC. The chain uses TRBV7-3 and TRBJ2-7, with 8 bases lining up with TRBD1. Germline trimming cut 0 bases from V and 11 bases from J; bases unmatched to any gene: 15. Germline V gene lookup returns CDR1 SGHTA and CDR2 FQGTGA. This CDR3 contains 16 residues.